These 21 T cell receptor beta chains originate from one sample sequenced in a study of graft-versus-host responses after intestinal transplantation. No antigen has been identified for these receptors. Measured with immunoSEQ multiplex PCR; TCRdb has only the in-frame clones, and not every one. The sample lists tens of thousands of clones; roughly 90% were seen once. This sample comprised unstimulated CD8+ T cells sorted from spleen or lymph node cells, obtained before intestinal transplant. The receptors were gathered from a human donor who received an intestinal transplant.

The chain carries TRBV9 and TRBJ2-6; D unresolved. The CDR3 sequence is 14 residues long. Per the germline V gene, CDR1 is SGDLS and CDR2 is YYNGEE. Trimming removed 4 bases at V and 2 bases at J, with 7 bases between. The CDR3 bases are TGTGCCAGCAGCCAAGCCACTGGGGCCAACGTCCTGACTTTC. This codes for CASSQATGANVLTF.

This sequence joins TRBV6-5 and TRBJ1-1, with a weak D call TRBD1 (6 bases). Trimming removed 5 bases from V and 3 bases from J, with 16 bases in between. Germline loops: CDR1 MNHEY, CDR2 SVGAGI. The CDR3 is 15 amino acids. CDR3 sequence: CASSPFQGLDTEAFF. The CDR3 coding sequence is TGTGCCAGCAGTCCGTTTCAGGGGTTGGACACTGAAGCTTTCTTT.

The chain uses TRBV19 and TRBJ2-2; 9 bases match TRBD2. The length of the CDR3 is 17 residues. Per germline, CDR1 LNHDA and CDR2 SQIVND (reference sequence). V shed 2 bases and J 4 bases; nucleotides not matched to a gene: 8. Written as DNA, the CDR3 is TGTGCCAGTAGTATATTCTGGCGGGAGGGTGGCACCGGGGAGCTGTTTTTT. Protein sequence: CASSIFWREGGTGELFF.

This clone has a single count. The chain combines TRBV7-6 with TRBJ1-6; D not resolved. Germline CDR1 is SGHVS and CDR2 is FNYEAQ. Trimming shortened V by 8 bases and J by 7 bases, and 15 bases separated the two germline ends. The CDR3 is made up of 14 amino acids. The CDR3 spells CASRRVGPNSPLHF. DNA of the CDR3: TGTGCCAGCCGGCGGGTAGGGCCGAATTCACCCCTCCACTTT.

The genes are TRBV7-2 and TRBJ2-3; D may be TRBD1 (5 bases). Germline values: CDR1 SGHTA, CDR2 FQGNSA. The CDR3 loop spans 13 amino acids. The V end lost 5 bases, the J end lost 6 bases, and 12 bases lay between the germline ends. CDR3 coding DNA: TGTGCCAGCAGCATCTTCAGGGCCGATACGCAGTATTTT. Translated: CASSIFRADTQYF.

The rearrangement uses TRBV19 and TRBJ2-7; 8 bases line up with TRBD1. CDR3 length equals 14 residues. The germline V gene encodes CDR1 LNHDA and CDR2 SQIVND (reference sequence). V shed 5 bases and J 3 bases; nucleotides not matched to a gene: 6. The CDR3 nucleotides read TGTGCCAGTAGTGCAGCCAGGGGGCTCTACGAGCAGTACTTC. Its protein product is CASSAARGLYEQYF.

This clone occurred once. The CDR3 bases are TGTGCCAGCAGTTACTCGGCTAGCGCTATCTACGAGCAGTACTTC. This gives the protein CASSYSASAIYEQYF. The chain couples TRBV6-5 to TRBJ2-7, with D perhaps matching TRBD2 (6 bases). The V and J ends lost 0 bases and 3 bases respectively, with 12 bases between them. CDR1 and CDR2 from the germline V gene are MNHEY and SVGAGI. The CDR3 consists of 15 residues.

This chain connects TRBV28 to TRBJ2-7, with TRBD2 matching over 10 bases. CDR1 is MDHEN and CDR2 is SYDVKM in the germline V gene. With V trimmed by 3 bases and J by 1 base, 3 bases remained unmatched. The CDR3 is made up of 15 amino acids. Here the CDR3 DNA reads TGTGCCAGCAGTTTGCTAGCGGGAGTTTCCTACGAGCAGTACTTC. This sequence encodes CASSLLAGVSYEQYF.

The chain joins TRBV5-1 to TRBJ1-1; TRBD1 matches 7 bases. The V segment lost 0 bases and the J segment 3 bases; nucleotides outside the gene matches: 11. This CDR3 contains 17 residues. Looked up from germline, CDR1 is SGHRS and CDR2 is YFSETQ. CDR3: CASSLGQGGDWDTEAFF. The CDR3 DNA is TGCGCCAGCAGCTTGGGACAGGGCGGGGATTGGGACACTGAAGCTTTCTTT.

Details on this clone: This specimen includes other DNA sequences encoding the same CDR3. J is TRBJ2-7 and V is TRBV19; TRBD1 aligns across 8 bases. Losses at the gene ends were 5 bases for V and 2 bases for J; bases not matched to a gene: 5. The CDR3 extends over 14 amino acids. Germline assignment: CDR1 LNHDA and CDR2 SQIVND (reference sequence). CDR3 in DNA: TGTGCCAGTAGTCCTGGACAGGGAACCTACGAGCAGTACTTC. It specifies CASSPGQGTYEQYF.

The V call is TRBV14, the J call TRBJ2-7; 11 bases are shared with TRBD2. This CDR3 spans 15 amino acids. Trimming at V came to 1 base and at J to 4 bases, leaving 3 bases not matched to a gene. CDR1 SGHDN and CDR2 FVKESK come from the germline V gene. The CDR3 loop is CASSQGLAGMYEQYF. CDR3 nucleotides: TGTGCCAGCAGCCAAGGACTAGCGGGAATGTACGAGCAGTACTTC.

The chain has TRBV30 and TRBJ2-5; 9 nucleotides align to TRBD2. The J call is doubtful: the DNA matches TRBJ2-7 better. CDR3 length: 14 amino acids. Germline lookup yields CDR1 GTSNPN and CDR2 SVGIG (reference sequence). CDR3 amino acids: CAWSSGRGGHEQYF. In nucleotides, the CDR3 is TGTGCCTGGAGTTCCGGGCGGGGGGGCCACGAGCAGTACTTC.

The chain combines TRBV19 with TRBJ2-5, with a possible D match to TRBD1 (6 bases). V was pared by 4 bases and J by 2 bases, with 14 bases between. Germline V CDR1 and CDR2: LNHDA, SQIVND (reference sequence). The CDR3 runs to 15 residues. DNA of the CDR3: TGTGCCAGTAGTACCCGACAGGCTGCACAAGAGACCCAGTACTTC. Its protein is CASSTRQAAQETQYF.

The chain uses TRBV19 and TRBJ2-7, with a tentative D call TRBD1 (5 bases). This CDR3 contains 12 residues. Trimming pared 5 bases from V and 3 bases from J, leaving 8 bases between. Germline assignment: CDR1 LNHDA and CDR2 SQIVND (reference sequence). CDR3 amino acids: CASSSGNYEQYF. The CDR3 DNA sequence: TGTGCCAGTAGTTCAGGGAACTACGAGCAGTACTTC.

This chain joins TRBV6-5 and TRBJ2-2; D is possibly TRBD1 (5 bases). The CDR3 extends over 14 amino acids. Deletions cut 2 bases from V and 1 base from J, with 5 bases between. CDR1 MNHEY and CDR2 SVGAGI come from the germline V gene. Here the CDR3 reads CASSYRGNTGELFF. CDR3 in DNA: TGTGCCAGCAGTTACAGGGGGAACACCGGGGAGCTGTTTTTT.

The V call is TRBV19, the J call TRBJ1-5; perhaps TRBD1 as D (5 bases). The CDR3 contains 13 residues. V gave up 7 bases and J gave up 3 bases, with 10 bases separating them. The germline V gene has CDR1 LNHDA and CDR2 SQIVND (reference sequence). The CDR3 bases are TGTGCCAGTACGGCAGGGTACAATCAGCCCCAGCATTTT. Translated: CASTAGYNQPQHF.

This clone was picked up a small number of times. Other DNA sequences in this sample translate to the same CDR3. This chain joins TRBV4-1 and TRBJ2-7; possibly TRBD2 for D (6 bases). V lost 4 bases, J lost 2 bases, and 12 bases lay in between. The CDR3 is 14 residues long. Germline V CDR1 and CDR2: MGHRA, YSYEKL. CDR3 sequence reads: CASSPRDSTYEQYF. In DNA, the CDR3 is TGCGCCAGCAGCCCGCGGGATTCAACCTACGAGCAGTACTTC.

The gene calls are TRBV30 and TRBJ2-1, with 11 bases that match TRBD2. CDR3 length: 15 amino acids. CDR1 GTSNPN and CDR2 SVGIG come from the germline V gene (reference sequence). V shed 1 base and J 7 bases; nucleotides not matched to a gene: 6. In nucleotides, the CDR3 is TGTGCCTGGAGTGACGTAGCGGGAGGGCCAAATGAGCAGTTCTTC. It specifies CAWSDVAGGPNEQFF.

The chain carries TRBV19 and TRBJ2-5; a weak D match, TRBD2 (6 bases). The V end was cut by 4 bases, the J end by 10 bases, with 19 bases between. Germline CDR1 LNHDA, CDR2 SQIVND (reference sequence). The CDR3 is 14 residues long. CDR3 sequence: CASSTSGGGGDQYF. The CDR3 DNA follows: TGTGCCAGTAGTACCTCTGGGGGAGGCGGGGACCAGTACTTC.

The rearrangement uses TRBV19 and TRBJ1-5; 7 bases fit TRBD1. This CDR3 is built from 13 residues. Germline V gives CDR1 LNHDA, CDR2 SQIVND (reference sequence). V lost 8 bases, J lost 5 bases, and 6 bases stayed unmatched. CDR3 coding DNA: TGTGCCAGTGGTAGGGGGCGCGATCAGCCCCAGCATTTT. Translation: CASGRGRDQPQHF.

The chain has TRBV7-3 and TRBJ2-3, with D possibly TRBD1 on 6 matching bases. V lost 0 bases and J lost 0, with 7 bases in between. Germline V gene data show CDR1 as SGHTA and CDR2 as FQGTGA. The length of the CDR3 is 15 residues. The CDR3 loop reads CASSLTGASTDTQYF. The DNA of the CDR3 is TGTGCCAGCAGCTTAACGGGGGCCAGCACAGATACGCAGTATTTT.